Below, 22 T cell receptor beta chains from the same sample are listed, as sequenced in a study of T cells after yellow fever vaccination. TCRdb processed the 5' RACE reads anew with MiXCR; each CDR3 protein has one entry. The data show approximately 170,000 distinct CDR3 sequences, about 10% seen once. Sequences were derived from CD8+ T cells sorted from PBMCs, sampled 15 days after the yellow fever booster vaccination. Receptors originate from a man aged 18-30 years who received the YFV17D yellow fever vaccine.

This clonotype turned up a few times. V gene TRBV25-1 combines with J gene TRBJ2-3; D tentatively reads TRBD1 or TRBD2 (5 bases each). The germline V gene has CDR1 MGHDK and CDR2 SYGVNS. With 3 bases removed from V and 0 bases from J, the gap between germline ends came to 10 bases. There are 15 residues in the CDR3. The CDR3 region has the DNA TGTGCCAGCAGTGAGGGGCGGGCGAGCACAGATACGCAGTATTTT. It translates to CASSEGRASTDTQYF.

The chain uses TRBV6-2 or TRBV6-3 and TRBJ2-7; D gene uncertain. V dropped 7 bases and J dropped 0 bases, with 7 bases sitting between them. Germline CDR1 MNHEY, CDR2 SVGEGT. The CDR3 is made up of 12 amino acids. In DNA form, the CDR3 reads TGTGCCAGCACGGGCGGCTCCTACGAGCAGTACTTC. This gives the protein CASTGGSYEQYF.

This clonotype was seen repeatedly, ten times or more. The chain carries TRBV6-6 and TRBJ2-7; D may be TRBD1 (5 bases). V lost 2 bases and J lost 5, with 16 bases in between. Germline CDR1 is MNHNY and CDR2 is SVGAGI (reference sequence). This CDR3 spans 15 amino acids. CDR3 sequence: CASSYGAGNVNEQYV. The CDR3 region has the DNA TGTGCCAGCAGTTACGGGGCAGGTAACGTGAACGAGCAGTACGTC.

V is TRBV6-2 or TRBV6-3 and J is TRBJ1-1; TRBD1 matches at 8 bases. The CDR3 has 15 amino acids. Germline V gene sequence: CDR1 MNHEY, CDR2 SVGEGT. V trimming: 4 bases; J trimming: 5 bases; junction bases outside the gene matches: 9. In nucleotides, the CDR3 is TGTGCCAGCAGTTCACGATTTCAGGGGGCAACTGAAGCTTTCTTT. It encodes CASSSRFQGATEAFF.

This clonotype was recorded a few times. The rearrangement uses TRBV23-1 and TRBJ2-7; D is perhaps TRBD1 (6 bases). TRBV23-1 is an ORF, with its function uncertain. This CDR3 spans 15 amino acids. The ends were cut back, 3 bases at V and 5 bases at J, with 17 bases in the middle. CDR3 in amino acids: CASSQGAHRNHEQYF. For the CDR3, the DNA is TGCGCCAGCAGTCAGGGGGCTCATCGAAACCACGAGCAGTACTTC.

This clonotype was found a few times. V usage is TRBV24-1 and J usage is TRBJ2-1, with 9 bases identical to TRBD2. Looked up from germline, CDR1 is KGHDR and CDR2 is SFDVKD. This CDR3 has 15 amino acids. Trimming cost V 4 bases and J 8 bases; bases outside gene matches: 8. CDR3 amino acids: CATSELAGAGHEQFF. The CDR3 nucleotides read TGTGCCACCAGTGAATTAGCGGGGGCGGGCCATGAGCAGTTCTTC.

This chain connects TRBV27 to TRBJ2-2; D possibly uses TRBD1 or TRBD2 (5 bases each). V gave up 2 bases and J gave up 6 bases, with 19 bases separating them. Germline CDR1 and CDR2: MNHEY and SMNVEV (reference sequence). The CDR3 runs 17 residues. DNA of the CDR3: TGTGCCAGCAGTTTAGAGGGACCGGGGATCCTTCCCGGGGAGCTGTTTTTT. The encoded protein is CASSLEGPGILPGELFF.

The V call is TRBV6-5, the J call TRBJ2-5; D unclear. Trimming shortened V by 6 bases and J by 4 bases, and 15 bases separated the two germline ends. The CDR3 is 14 amino acids. From germline, CDR1 is MNHEY and CDR2 SVGAGI. The DNA for the CDR3 is TGTGCCAGCAGCTACCAGGCCTGGGGAGAGACCCAGTACTTC. This sequence encodes CASSYQAWGETQYF.

V usage is TRBV29-1 and J usage is TRBJ2-1; maybe TRBD1 (6 bases). The CDR3 length is 16 residues. V shed 1 base and J shed 5 bases, with 18 bases lying between them. Germline V gene sequence: CDR1 SQVTM, CDR2 ANQGSEA. The CDR3 here is CSVEGRDKAHDNEQFF. The CDR3 region has the DNA TGCAGCGTTGAAGGCAGGGACAAGGCCCACGACAATGAGCAGTTCTTC.

The chain recombines TRBV7-8 with TRBJ2-3; TRBD2 agrees at 11 bases. This CDR3 comprises 17 residues. Germline CDR1 SGHVS, CDR2 FQNEAQ. V was pared by 4 bases and J by 2 bases, with 8 bases of the junction left unmatched. CDR3: CASSSGPSGGLTDTQYF. The CDR3 bases are TGTGCCAGCAGCTCCGGACCTAGCGGGGGGCTCACAGATACGCAGTATTTT. Looking up the rest from reference TRBV7-8 and TRBJ2-3 gives the full variable domain: GAGVSQSPRYKVAKRGQDVALRCDPISGHVSLFWYQQALGQGPEFLTYFQNEAQLDKSGLPSDRFFAERPEGSVSTLKIQRTQQEDSAVYLCASSSGPSGGLTDTQYFGPGTRLTVL.

The chain recombines TRBV7-9 with TRBJ2-1; 7 bases match TRBD2. Germline V lookup: CDR1 SEHNR, CDR2 FQNEAQ (reference sequence). The CDR3 has 16 residues. The trim removed 4 bases at V and 5 bases at J, leaving 11 bases unmatched. The CDR3 is CASSSVGGTTDNEQFF. The CDR3 region has the DNA TGTGCCAGCAGCTCCGTGGGGGGGACTACCGACAATGAGCAGTTCTTC.

This clonotype was picked up a small number of times. This chain joins TRBV12-3 or TRBV12-4 and TRBJ2-7; TRBD2 might be the D (6 bases). This CDR3 has 12 amino acids. Trimming removed 7 bases at V and 5 bases at J, with 12 bases between. DNA of the CDR3: TGTGCCAGCAATTCGGGGAGGAACGAGCAGTACTTC. The encoded protein is CASNSGRNEQYF.

The V call is TRBV5-5, the J call TRBJ1-5; D gene uncertain. V lost 0 bases and J 0 bases, leaving 16 bases between the germline ends. CDR3 length equals 18 residues. CDR1 SGHKS and CDR2 YYEKEE come from the germline V gene (reference sequence). The CDR3 reads CASSLAEHSTTSNQPQHF. CDR3 bases: TGTGCCAGCAGCTTGGCCGAGCACAGCACCACTAGCAATCAGCCCCAGCATTTT.

The V gene is TRBV29-1, the J gene TRBJ1-2; a weak D match, TRBD1 (6 bases). Germline CDR1 reads SQVTM; CDR2 reads ANQGSEA. Trimming took off 5 bases at V and 7 bases at J, with 14 bases between the two ends. The CDR3 covers 12 residues. CDR3 loop: CSVRTMGAGYTF. CDR3 DNA sequence: TGCAGCGTTCGAACCATGGGGGCTGGCTACACCTTC.

A word on this clonotype: A junction end diverges from the germline sequence, so it may reflect a read error. The chain has TRBV5-5 and TRBJ1-1; the match to TRBD1 covers 8 bases. The germline CDR1 and CDR2 sequences are SGHKS and YYEKEE (reference sequence). CDR3 size: 18 residues. The CDR3 sequence: CAISPGTGGLLLNTEAFF. CDR3 in DNA: TGTGCCATCAGCCCTGGGACAGGAGGATTGTTATTGAACACTGAAGCTTTCTTT.

This clonotype has just a few counts. V gene TRBV6-2 or TRBV6-3 combines with J gene TRBJ2-1, with D possibly being TRBD2 (6 bases). V shed 4 bases and J shed 2 bases, with 12 bases lying between them. CDR1 is MNHEY and CDR2 is SVGEGT in the germline V gene. The length of the CDR3 is 15 residues. CDR3 protein: CASSLSGTPYNEQFF. The CDR3 coding sequence is TGTGCCAGCAGTTTATCCGGGACTCCCTACAATGAGCAGTTCTTC.

This clonotype was detected only a few times. J is TRBJ2-3 and V is TRBV4-3; no clear D gene. The V end was cut by 0 bases, the J end by 0 bases, with 10 bases between. Germline-derived CDR1 and CDR2 are LGHNA and YSLEER. The CDR3 is 16 amino acids. As DNA, the CDR3 is TGCGCCAGCAGCCAAGACCCGATGTCTAGCACAGATACGCAGTATTTT. It codes for CASSQDPMSSTDTQYF.

This clonotype was counted only a few times. The chain is built from TRBV5-1 and TRBJ2-7; tentatively, D is TRBD1 (6 bases). The germline CDR1 and CDR2 sequences are SGHRS and YFSETQ. Trimming shortened V by 4 bases and J by 5 bases, and 13 bases separated the two germline ends. The CDR3 is made up of 13 amino acids. CDR3 bases: TGCGCCAGCAGCCCCAGGGGTGCCGACGAGCAGTACGTC. It yields the protein CASSPRGADEQYV.

The gene calls are TRBV6-2 or TRBV6-3 and TRBJ2-5, with D perhaps TRBD2 (7 bases). Per germline, CDR1 MNHEY and CDR2 SVGEGT. The CDR3 is 15 amino acids. V gave up 7 bases and J gave up 1 base, with 16 bases separating them. CDR3 DNA sequence: TGTGCCAGCACCCACGGGGGGACACCCCAAGAGACCCAGTACTTC. This codes for CASTHGGTPQETQYF.

This clonotype was found many times. The chain carries TRBV6-5 and TRBJ1-2; maybe TRBD1 (5 bases). V was trimmed by 2 bases and J by 4 bases, leaving 8 bases between them. Germline CDR1 MNHEY, CDR2 SVGAGI. This CDR3 contains 13 residues. The CDR3: CASSYGGSYGYTF. DNA for the CDR3: TGTGCCAGCAGTTACGGGGGAAGCTATGGCTACACCTTC.

The chain has TRBV9 and TRBJ2-5, with D maybe TRBD1 (6 bases). Trimming left V 3 bases short and J 5 bases short, with 17 bases between. CDR3 length: 15 residues. Germline CDR1 is SGDLS and CDR2 is YYNGEE. This CDR3 reads CASSADTGYGETQYF. CDR3 bases: TGTGCCAGCAGCGCAGATACAGGGTATGGGGAGACCCAGTACTTC.

This clonotype was counted a few times. The V and J genes are TRBV29-1 and TRBJ2-2; D ambiguous. Germline V gene sequence: CDR1 SQVTM, CDR2 ANQGSEA. The length of the CDR3 is 11 residues. V gave up 2 bases and J gave up 4 bases, with 2 bases separating them. The chain's CDR3 is CSVESTGELFF. The CDR3, as DNA: TGCAGCGTTGAAAGCACCGGGGAGCTGTTTTTT.